The sequence of this T cell receptor (beta chain) was determined in a study of CD8+ T cells in alopecia areata. About the study: Those treated were given oral tofacitinib at 5 to 10 mg twice daily. Whole-study results and caveats: Elevated clonality characterized lesional scalp relative to normal scalp, particularly in alopecia totalis/universalis.

Germline-derived CDR1 and CDR2 are MNHEY and SVGAGI. Trimming took off 6 bases at V and 4 bases at J, with 15 bases between the two ends. The CDR3 loop spans 14 amino acids. Extracted from the samples, RNA was reverse transcribed into cDNA to serve as the sequencing template. The repertoire was sequenced with immunoSEQ multiplex PCR; TCRdb's copy has only in-frame clones and lacks some. The sample consists of more than 200,000 clones, roughly two thirds of them appearing once. Peripheral blood, together with lesional scalp punch biopsies, was collected from alopecia areata patients. Sorting from PBMCs produced CD4+ and CD8+ T cells. A note on this clone: Its target is unknown.

This chain joins TRBV6-5 and TRBJ1-1, with a weak D call TRBD1 (6 bases). The TCR was taken from a human donor with alopecia areata. The specimen was CD4+ T cells sorted from blood, collected at week 0. The CDR3 protein is CASSPGVESTEAFF. Here the CDR3 DNA reads TGTGCCAGCAGCCCAGGGGTGGAGAGCACTGAAGCTTTCTTT.